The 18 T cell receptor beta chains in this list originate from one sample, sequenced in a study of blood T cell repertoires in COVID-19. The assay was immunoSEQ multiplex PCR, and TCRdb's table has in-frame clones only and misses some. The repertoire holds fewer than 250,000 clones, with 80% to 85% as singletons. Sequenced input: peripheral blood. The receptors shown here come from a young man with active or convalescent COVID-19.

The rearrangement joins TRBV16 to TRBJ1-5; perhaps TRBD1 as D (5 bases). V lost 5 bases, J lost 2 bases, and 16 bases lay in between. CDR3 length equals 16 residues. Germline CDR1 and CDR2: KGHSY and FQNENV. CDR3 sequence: CASSAVTVKGNQPQHF. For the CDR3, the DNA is TGTGCCAGCAGCGCTGTGACAGTTAAGGGCAATCAGCCCCAGCATTTT.

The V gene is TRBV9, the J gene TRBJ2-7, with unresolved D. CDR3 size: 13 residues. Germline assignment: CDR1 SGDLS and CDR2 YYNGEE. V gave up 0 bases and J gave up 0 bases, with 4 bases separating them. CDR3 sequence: CASSVGDSYEQYF. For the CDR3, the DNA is TGTGCCAGCAGCGTAGGAGACTCCTACGAGCAGTACTTC. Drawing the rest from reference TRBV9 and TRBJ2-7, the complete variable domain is DSGVTQTPKHLITATGQRVTLRCSPRSGDLSVYWYQQSLDQGLQFLIQYYNGEERAKGNILERFSAQQFPDLHSELNLSSLELGDSALYFCASSVGDSYEQYFGPGTRLTVT.

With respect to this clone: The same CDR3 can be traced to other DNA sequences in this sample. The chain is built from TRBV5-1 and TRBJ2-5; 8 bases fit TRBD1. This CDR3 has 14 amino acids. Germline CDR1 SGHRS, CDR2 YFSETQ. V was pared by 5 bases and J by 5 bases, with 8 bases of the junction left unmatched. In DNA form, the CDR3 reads TGCGCCAGCAGTCCACGGACAGGGCGCGAGACCCAGTACTTC. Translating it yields CASSPRTGRETQYF.

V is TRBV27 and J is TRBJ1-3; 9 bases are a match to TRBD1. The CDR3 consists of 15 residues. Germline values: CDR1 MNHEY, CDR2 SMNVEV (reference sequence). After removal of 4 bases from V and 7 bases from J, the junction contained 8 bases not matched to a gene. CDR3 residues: CASSSGTGFYNTIYF. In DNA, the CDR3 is TGTGCCAGCAGTTCCGGGACAGGGTTTTACAACACCATATATTTT.

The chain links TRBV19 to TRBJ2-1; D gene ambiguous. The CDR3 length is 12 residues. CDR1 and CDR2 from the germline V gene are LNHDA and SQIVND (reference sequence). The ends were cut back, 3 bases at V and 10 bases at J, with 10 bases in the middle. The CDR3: CASSIGQYEQFF. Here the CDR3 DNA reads TGTGCCAGTAGTATCGGTCAATACGAGCAGTTCTTC.

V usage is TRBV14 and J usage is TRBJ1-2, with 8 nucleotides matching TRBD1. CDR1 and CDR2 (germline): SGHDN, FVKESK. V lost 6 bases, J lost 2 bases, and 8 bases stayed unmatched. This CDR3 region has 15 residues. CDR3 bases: TGTGCCAGCAGTCCCCGACAGGGGAGGAACTATGGCTACACCTTC. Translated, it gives CASSPRQGRNYGYTF.

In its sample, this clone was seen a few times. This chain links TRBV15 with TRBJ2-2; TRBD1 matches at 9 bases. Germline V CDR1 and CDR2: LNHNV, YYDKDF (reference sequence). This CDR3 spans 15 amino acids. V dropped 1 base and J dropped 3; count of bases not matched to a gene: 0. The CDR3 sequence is CATSRGTGDTGELFF. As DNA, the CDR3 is TGTGCCACCAGCAGAGGGACAGGGGACACCGGGGAGCTGTTTTTT. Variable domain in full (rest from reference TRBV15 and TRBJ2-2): DAMVIQNPRYQVTQFGKPVTLSCSQTLNHNVMYWYQQKSSQAPKLLFHYYDKDFNNEADTPDNFQSRRPNTSFCFLDIRSPGLGDTAMYLCATSRGTGDTGELFFGEGSRLTVL.

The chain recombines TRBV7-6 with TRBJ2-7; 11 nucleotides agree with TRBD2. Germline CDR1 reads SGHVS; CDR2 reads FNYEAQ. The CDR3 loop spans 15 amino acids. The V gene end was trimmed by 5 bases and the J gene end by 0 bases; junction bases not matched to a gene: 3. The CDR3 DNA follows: TGTGCCAGCAGCCCCGGGACTAGCGGCTCCTACGAGCAGTACTTC. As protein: CASSPGTSGSYEQYF. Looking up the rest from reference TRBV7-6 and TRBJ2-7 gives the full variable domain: GAGVSQSPRYKVTKRGQDVALRCDPISGHVSLYWYRQALGQGPEFLTYFNYEAQQDKSGLPNDRFSAERPEGSISTLTIQRTEQRDSAMYRCASSPGTSGSYEQYFGPGTRLTVT.

CDR3 in amino acids: CASSQDGNYNEQFF. The CDR3, as DNA: TGCGCCAGCAGCCAAGATGGCAACTACAATGAGCAGTTCTTC. This chain uses TRBV4-3 with TRBJ2-1; D is unclear. The V end lost 0 bases, the J end lost 3 bases, and 6 bases lay between the germline ends. CDR1 LGHNA and CDR2 YSLEER come from the germline V gene. CDR3 length: 14 residues.

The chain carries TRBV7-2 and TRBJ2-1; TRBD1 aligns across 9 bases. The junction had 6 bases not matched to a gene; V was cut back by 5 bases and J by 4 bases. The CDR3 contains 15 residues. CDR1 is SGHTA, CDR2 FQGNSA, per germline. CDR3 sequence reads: CASSPTGGAYNEQFF. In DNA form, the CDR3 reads TGTGCCAGCAGCCCCACAGGGGGCGCGTACAATGAGCAGTTCTTC.

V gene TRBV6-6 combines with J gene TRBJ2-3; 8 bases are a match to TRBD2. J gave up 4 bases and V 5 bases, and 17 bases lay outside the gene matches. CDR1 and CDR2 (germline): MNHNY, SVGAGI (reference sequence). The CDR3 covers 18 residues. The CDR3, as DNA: TGTGCCAGCAGTCGGGGGGGGACAAGCTCCTTCAGGTCAGATACGCAGTATTTT. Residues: CASSRGGTSSFRSDTQYF.

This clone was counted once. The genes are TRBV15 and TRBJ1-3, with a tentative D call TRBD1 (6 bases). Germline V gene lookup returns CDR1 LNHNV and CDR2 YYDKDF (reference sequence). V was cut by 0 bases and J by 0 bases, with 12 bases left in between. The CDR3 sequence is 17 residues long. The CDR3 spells CATSRDGTGPSGNTIYF. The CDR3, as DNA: TGTGCCACCAGCAGAGATGGAACAGGGCCCTCTGGAAACACCATATATTTT.

Written as DNA, the CDR3 is TGCGCCAGCAGCTTGGTAGTGAACACAGATACGCAGTATTTT. Its protein product is CASSLVVNTDTQYF. The chain joins TRBV5-1 to TRBJ2-3; no definite D call. Germline lookup yields CDR1 SGHRS and CDR2 YFSETQ. Trimming removed 0 bases from V and 2 bases from J, with 7 bases in between. The CDR3 runs 14 residues.

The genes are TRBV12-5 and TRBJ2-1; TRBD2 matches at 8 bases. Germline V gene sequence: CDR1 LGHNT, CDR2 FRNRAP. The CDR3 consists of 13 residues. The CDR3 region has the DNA TGTGCCCAAGGAGCGGGGGCTTACAATGAGCAGTTCTTC. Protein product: CAQGAGAYNEQFF.

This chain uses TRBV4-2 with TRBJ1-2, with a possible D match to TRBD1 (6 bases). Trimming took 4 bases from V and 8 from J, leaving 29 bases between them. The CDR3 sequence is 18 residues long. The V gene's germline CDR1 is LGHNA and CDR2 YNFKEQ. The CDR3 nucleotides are TGTGCCAGCAGCCGGGCTTCTGGGTTACAAGGGGGGGAATGGGGCTACACCTTC. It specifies CASSRASGLQGGEWGYTF.

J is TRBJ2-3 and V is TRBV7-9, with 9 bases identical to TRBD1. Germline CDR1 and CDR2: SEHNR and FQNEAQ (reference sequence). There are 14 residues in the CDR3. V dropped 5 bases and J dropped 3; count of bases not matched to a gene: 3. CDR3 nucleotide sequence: TGTGCCAGCAGCCCCGGGACAGGGACAGATACGCAGTATTTT. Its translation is CASSPGTGTDTQYF.

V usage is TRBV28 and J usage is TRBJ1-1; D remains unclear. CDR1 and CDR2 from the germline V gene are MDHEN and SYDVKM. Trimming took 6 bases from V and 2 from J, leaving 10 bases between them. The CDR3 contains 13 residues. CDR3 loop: CASRLQKNTEAFF. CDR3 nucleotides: TGTGCCAGCAGGTTACAGAAAAACACTGAAGCTTTCTTT.

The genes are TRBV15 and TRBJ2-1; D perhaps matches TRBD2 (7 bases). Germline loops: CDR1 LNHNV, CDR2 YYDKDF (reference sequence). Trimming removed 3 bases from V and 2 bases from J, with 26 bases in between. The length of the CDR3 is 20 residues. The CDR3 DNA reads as TGTGCCACCAGCAGCCTGGGGGGGGGCCGGGGGGAGATACCCTACAATGAGCAGTTCTTC. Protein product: CATSSLGGGRGEIPYNEQFF.